This T cell receptor (beta chain) derives from a study of blood T cells in healthy people across ages. The trim removed 2 bases at V and 2 bases at J, leaving 4 bases unmatched. This CDR3 spans 15 amino acids. Germline V gene lookup returns CDR1 MNHNY and CDR2 SVGAGI (reference sequence). A second about 7 to 11 cycle PCR used barcoded and J-beta primers. With 12 random nucleotides, a template-switch adaptor tagged each individual cDNA molecule. TCRdb processed the 5' RACE reads anew with MiXCR; each CDR3 protein has one entry. Of some 1,000,000 distinct CDR3 sequences listed, roughly 24% are singletons. The sample holds a few counts of this clonotype. These data were also reused for a study on T cells of mothers and their children. That publication notes: Samples were provided by three healthy Caucasian mothers and their six children. Related mother-child pairs shared slightly more overlap than unrelated pairs, but the difference was non-significant.

The rearrangement links TRBV6-6 to TRBJ2-3; 7 nucleotides align to TRBD2. The sample consisted of blood. This clonotype was sampled from a girl aged 2-10 years in good health. CDR3 loop: CASSYSRDYTDTQYF. In DNA form, the CDR3 reads TGTGCCAGCAGTTACAGCAGGGACTACACAGATACGCAGTATTTT.